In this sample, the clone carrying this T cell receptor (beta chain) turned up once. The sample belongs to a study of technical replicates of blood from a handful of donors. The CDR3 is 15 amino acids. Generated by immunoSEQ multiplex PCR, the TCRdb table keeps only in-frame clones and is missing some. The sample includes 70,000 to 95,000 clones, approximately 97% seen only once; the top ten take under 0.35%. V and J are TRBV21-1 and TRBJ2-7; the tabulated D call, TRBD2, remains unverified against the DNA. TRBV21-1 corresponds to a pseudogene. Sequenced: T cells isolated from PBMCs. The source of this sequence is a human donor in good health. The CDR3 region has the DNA TGTGCCAGCAGCAAATCCCCAGCGGGAGCAACTATGGAGTACTTC. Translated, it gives CASSKSPAGATMEYF.